What follows are 4 T cell receptor beta chains derived from one specimen sequenced in a study of tumor-infiltrating lymphocytes in primary liver carcinoma. TCR beta cDNA was made from 450 to 550 ng total RNA with a constant-region primer. Generation of the TCR beta libraries relied on three nested multiplex PCR rounds using slightly modified ARM-PCR. Two initial PCR rounds of around 10 cycles each paired TRBV1-TRBV30 forward primers with a C-beta reverse primer. TCRdb called the multiplex PCR reads again in MiXCR, with one record for every CDR3 protein. Of about 180,000 distinct CDR3 sequences listed, about 60% are singletons. It was unsorted whole blood that yielded blood RNA, and germline DNA was also extracted. Sequencing was performed on peripheral blood. These receptors were collected from a man aged 35 to 55 with primary liver carcinoma and hepatitis B virus infection.

Remarks on this clonotype: A read error may produce the germline difference seen at one junction end. The chain combines TRBV6-6 with TRBJ2-6, with D possibly being TRBD1 (5 bases). The CDR3 is 15 residues long. Germline V gives CDR1 MNHNY, CDR2 SVGAGI (reference sequence). CDR3 region: CASSYLVSGANFLTF. For the CDR3, the DNA is TGTGCCAGCAGTTATTTGGTGTCTGGGGCCAACTTCCTGACTTTC.

This clonotype occurred a few times. The V gene is TRBV6-6, the J gene TRBJ1-2; 7 bases align to TRBD1. The CDR3 is made up of 14 amino acids. J was trimmed by 4 bases and V by 0 bases; bases with no gene match: 2. Germline V gene sequence: CDR1 MNHNY, CDR2 SVGAGI (reference sequence). The CDR3 sequence is CASSYSRDSYGYTF. The CDR3 DNA reads as TGTGCCAGCAGTTACTCGAGGGACAGCTATGGCTACACCTTC.

The V call is TRBV5-6, the J call TRBJ1-2, with 8 bases fitting TRBD1. This CDR3 spans 14 amino acids. Germline V gives CDR1 SGHDT, CDR2 YYEEEE. V shed 4 bases and J 5 bases; nucleotides not matched to a gene: 7. The chain's CDR3 is CASSPPTGEYGYTF. The CDR3 DNA reads as TGTGCCAGCAGCCCCCCGACAGGGGAATATGGCTACACCTTC.

Concerning this clonotype: This may stem from a read error, because a much larger clone lies one nucleotide away. The chain carries TRBV29-1 and TRBJ2-2; 13 bases align to TRBD2. The length of the CDR3 is 14 residues. Germline V CDR1 and CDR2: SQVTM, ANQGSEA. In nucleotides, the CDR3 is TGCAGCGGGGGACTAGCGGGAACCACCGGGGACCTGTTTTTT. Translating gives CSGGLAGTTGDLFF.